A selection of T cell receptor beta chains follows, all from one sample in a study of T-cell memory formation after mild COVID-19. Via MiXCR, TCRdb re-called the 5' RACE reads, giving one row per CDR3 protein. Of 58,000 or so distinct CDR3 sequences listed, 25% to 30% are singletons. Sequencing input: PBMCs or a T cell subset sorted from them (not recorded which). Source of these receptors: a man aged 18 to 30 who had mild COVID-19 (a few samples of this study predate the infection). Cell type and time point are not known. CDR3s include the opening cysteine and the closing phenylalanine or tryptophan. A D gene is named only where the DNA matches it firmly. Expanded clones are given a class, and other clones once, few, many or no size at all.

>TRBJ2-3|NA|TRBV3-1|few
CASSGGLRTDTQYF
TGTGCCAGCAGTGGGGGGTTGAGAACAGATACGCAGTATTTT
>TRBJ2-1|NA|TRBV6-5|NA
CASSYTTAYNEQFF
TGTGCCAGCAGTTACACCACAGCCTACAATGAGCAGTTCTTC
>TRBJ2-1|NA|TRBV29-1|NA
CSVEENRELGEQFF
TGCAGCGTTGAAGAGAACAGGGAGTTGGGAGAGCAGTTCTTC
>TRBJ2-1|TRBD2|TRBV9|NA
CASSERGGWEQFF
TGTGCCAGCAGCGAGCGGGGGGGCTGGGAGCAGTTCTTC
>TRBJ1-2|TRBD1|TRBV4-1|NA
CASSQQGQGVYPNYGYTF
TGCGCCAGCAGCCAACAAGGACAGGGGGTTTATCCCAACTATGGCTACACCTTC
>TRBJ2-5|NA|TRBV11-2|NA
CASRRGHGEQETQYF
TGTGCCAGCAGACGGGGCCACGGGGAACAAGAGACCCAGTACTTC
>TRBJ1-2|NA|TRBV5-8|once
CASSLYAGPGYTF
TGTGCCAGCAGCTTGTACGCAGGGCCAGGCTACACCTTC
>TRBJ2-7|TRBD1|TRBV5-5|few
CASSLAGQGFPYEQYF
TGTGCCAGCAGCTTGGCCGGACAGGGCTTCCCCTACGAGCAGTACTTC
>TRBJ2-5|TRBD2|TRBV7-9|NA
CASSGRTSGETQYF
TGTGCCAGCAGCGGTCGGACTAGCGGGGAGACCCAGTACTTC
>TRBJ2-1|NA|TRBV7-9|NA
CASSFRGNEQFF
TGTGCCAGCAGCTTTAGGGGGAATGAGCAGTTCTTC
>TRBJ2-7|NA|TRBV12-3/TRBV12-4|few
CASSLGAYEQYF
TGTGCCAGCAGTTTGGGGGCCTACGAGCAGTACTTC
>TRBJ2-1|TRBD2|TRBV29-1|NA
CSVASGVDQFF
TGCAGCGTTGCTAGCGGGGTGGATCAGTTCTTC
>TRBJ1-5|NA|TRBV12-3/TRBV12-4|NA
CASSLDNNQPQHF
TGTGCCAGCAGTTTGGACAACAATCAGCCCCAGCATTTT
>TRBJ2-7|NA|TRBV7-8|NA
CASSLGTAVSYEQYF
TGTGCCAGCAGCCTCGGGACGGCGGTCTCCTACGAGCAGTACTTC
>TRBJ2-5|NA|TRBV7-8|few
CASTQWVASGGETQYF
TGTGCCAGCACCCAGTGGGTTGCTAGTGGAGGCGAGACCCAGTACTTC
>TRBJ1-6|NA|TRBV7-2|few
CASSLGAELTWAPLHF
TGTGCCAGCAGCTTAGGTGCGGAGCTTACGTGGGCGCCCCTCCACTTT
>TRBJ2-5|NA|TRBV2|few
CAIDGQNQETQYF
TGTGCCATAGATGGACAGAACCAAGAGACCCAGTACTTC
>TRBJ1-2|NA|TRBV6-8|NA
CASSRSLRDIHYGYTF
TGTGCCAGCAGTAGAAGTCTACGGGACATACACTATGGCTACACCTTC
>TRBJ2-7|NA|TRBV3-1|NA
CASSPGSYEQYF
TGTGCCAGCAGCCCAGGCTCCTACGAGCAGTACTTC
>TRBJ2-1|TRBD1|TRBV27|few
CASSHDRAQSAYNEQFF
TGTGCCAGCAGTCACGACAGGGCCCAAAGTGCTTACAATGAGCAGTTCTTC
>TRBJ2-5|TRBD2|TRBV12-3/TRBV12-4|NA
CASSSQTSGGETQYF
TGTGCCAGCAGTTCCCAGACTAGCGGGGGGGAGACCCAGTACTTC
>TRBJ1-5|TRBD1|TRBV4-1|NA
CASSPQGAGQPQHF
TGCGCCAGCAGCCCACAGGGGGCCGGTCAGCCCCAGCATTTT
>TRBJ2-3|NA|TRBV6-2/TRBV6-3|NA
CASSYKAPGGRGTDTQYF
TGTGCCAGCAGTTACAAGGCCCCTGGGGGCCGTGGCACAGATACGCAGTATTTT
>TRBJ2-1|TRBD1|TRBV5-1|NA
CASSLRTGWDEQFF
TGCGCCAGCAGCCTCCGGACAGGGTGGGATGAGCAGTTCTTC
>TRBJ1-6|NA|TRBV5-1|NA
CASSLDGEGRANSPLHF
TGCGCCAGCAGCTTGGACGGTGAGGGTAGGGCAAATTCACCCCTCCACTTT
>TRBJ2-1|NA|TRBV7-8|NA
CASSPSALVLGNPYNEQFF
TGTGCCAGCAGCCCGTCCGCCCTCGTTTTAGGAAACCCCTACAATGAGCAGTTCTTC
>TRBJ1-6|NA|TRBV20-1|NA
CSATGSGGDSPLHF
TGCAGTGCTACCGGAAGTGGGGGGGATTCACCCCTCCACTTT
>TRBJ1-2|TRBD1|TRBV7-2|NA
CASSFTGGDYGYTF
TGTGCCAGCAGCTTTACAGGGGGCGACTATGGCTACACCTTC
>TRBJ2-6|TRBD2|TRBV5-6|few
CASSYLAGGISGANVLTF
TGTGCCAGCAGCTATCTAGCGGGGGGCATCTCTGGGGCCAACGTCCTGACTTTC